A selection of T cell receptor beta chains follows, all from one sample in a study of a mutant IDH1 vaccine in newly diagnosed glioma. TCRdb's table, derived via immunoSEQ multiplex PCR, lists solely in-frame clones and lacks some. The table has about 32,000 clones, approximately 80% seen once; the top ten hold roughly a fifth. The sequencing used PBMCs, collected from a glioma patient treated with radiotherapy, temozolomide or both. The receptors were sampled from a man younger than 45 with glioma. CDR3s include the opening cysteine and the closing phenylalanine or tryptophan.

V	J	CDR3
TRBV2	TRBJ1-1	CASRKETNMNTEAFF
TRBV2	TRBJ2-7	CASRTRQDPSYEQYF
TRBV7-9	TRBJ1-4	CASRPDRGRDEKLFF
TRBV5-1	TRBJ2-2	CASSSLTSGGAGELFF
TRBV5-1	TRBJ2-1	CASSYTAGYNEQFF
TRBV5-1	TRBJ2-5	CASSLIGTGTYQETQYF
TRBV7-9	TRBJ1-2	CASSLFAANYGYTF
TRBV5-8	TRBJ2-7	CASSFGGAPYEQYF
TRBV7-6	TRBJ1-6	CASSLVRQGGSPLHF
TRBV19	TRBJ1-5	CASTSGQGPNQPQHF
TRBV20-1	TRBJ1-1	CSVRRTEAFF
TRBV11-3	TRBJ2-2	CASSSDSGGAWGTGELFF
TRBV19	TRBJ1-1	CASSSTGGYTEAFF
TRBV30	TRBJ1-4	CAWSDPGQGDEKLFF
TRBV4-1	TRBJ1-4	CASSQVFPATNEKLFF
TRBV30	TRBJ1-6	CAWRVPRQGYNSPLHF
TRBV5-4	TRBJ1-1	CASSGQAGSFLNTEAFF
TRBV2	TRBJ2-4	CASRDRVSNIQYF
TRBV11-2	TRBJ2-2	CASSSHPSDGELFF
TRBV5-1	TRBJ2-7	CASSLRTGGYYEQYF
TRBV27	TRBJ1-4	CASSLKWSLLEKLFF
TRBV2	TRBJ1-2	CASSESAPCTF
TRBV5-6	TRBJ2-1	CASSLVAGSLFDEQFF
TRBV5-1	TRBJ2-1	CASSLLPALAGVTYNEQFF
TRBV7-9	TRBJ2-1	CASSRVAGPTWNEQFF
TRBV7-9	TRBJ2-5	CASSYGQHQETQYF